A selection of T cell receptor beta chains follows, all from one sample in a study of T cells in localized non-small cell lung cancer. Sequenced by immunoSEQ multiplex PCR; TCRdb stores in-frame clones only, minus some. The repertoire has over 1,100 clones, around 28% of them found once; the top ten carry 7.9%. The sample consisted of lung tumor tissue, taken before any cancer treatment. Receptors originate from a male donor aged 60 or older with stage II lung adenocarcinoma. Both conserved end residues are part of each CDR3. The D gene is left open where the match is weak. Some rows have no size entry. The others give once, few or many, or a class for an expanded clone.

few . TRBJ2-2 TRBV1 TGCGCCAGCAGCCCCCGGGACAGGGGGCCGACCGGGGAGCTGTTTTTT CASSPRDRGPTGELFF
. TRBD1 TRBJ1-1 TRBV29-1 TGCAGCGCCGGGACAGGGTTGAGGACTGAAGCTTTCTTT CSAGTGLRTEAFF
. TRBD2 TRBJ2-7 TRBV19 TGTGCCAGTAGTCCCAGGCTAGCGGAGTCACCCCACGAGCAGTACTTC CASSPRLAESPHEQYF
few TRBD2 TRBJ2-2 TRBV11-3 TGTGCCAGCAGAAGCGCGGGGGGGAACACCGGGGAGCTGTTTTTT CASRSAGGNTGELFF
. . TRBJ1-1 TRBV5-1 TGCGCCAGCAGCTTGGAAGGGACCTCGAACACTGAAGCTTTCTTT CASSLEGTSNTEAFF
. . TRBJ2-7 TRBV11-3 TGTGCCAGCAGCTTAATTGTCTCTGCGGGGGAGCAGTACTTC CASSLIVSAGEQYF
large TRBD1 TRBJ2-5 TRBV11-3 TGTGCCAGCAGCCAAGGGACAGGGCCCCAAGAGACCCAGTACTTC CASSQGTGPQETQYF
few TRBD1 TRBJ1-4 TRBV30 TGTGCCTGGAGAGACAGGGCCGTAGCTAATGAAAAACTGTTTTTT CAWRDRAVANEKLFF
. . TRBJ1-2 TRBV9 TGTGCCAGCAGTGAACGGGGGGCGGAAGGCTACACCTTC CASSERGAEGYTF
few . TRBJ1-1 TRBV18 TGTGCCAGCTCACCAAGCAGGGAGGGAGCTTTCTTT CASSPSREGAFF
few . TRBJ1-2 TRBV9 TGTGCCAGCGGGCGGACGGACTCCCGAGTTCCTTATGGCTACACCTTC CASGRTDSRVPYGYTF
few TRBD1 TRBJ1-5 TRBV11-3 TGTGCCAGCACCTCGGGACAGCCCAATCAGCCCCAGCATTTT CASTSGQPNQPQHF
medium-sized . TRBJ1-1 TRBV11-3 TGTGCCAGCAGCTTACAGGGGTCGGACACTGAAGCTTTCTTT CASSLQGSDTEAFF
few . TRBJ2-6 TRBV15 TGTGCCACCAGCCGACGGGTCTCTGGGGCCAACGTCCTGACTTTC CATSRRVSGANVLTF
. . TRBJ1-4 TRBV28 TGTGCCAGCAGCCTCGGGGATTTTTGGGAAAAACTGTTTTTT CASSLGDFWEKLFF
. . TRBJ1-1 TRBV5-1 TGCGCCAGCAGCGTGGGAACCCTGAACACTGAAGCTTTCTTT CASSVGTLNTEAFF
. . TRBJ2-3 TRBV18 TGTGCCAGCTCACCACCGCGAGATACGCAGTATTTT CASSPPRDTQYF
. TRBD1 TRBJ1-5 TRBV19 TGTGCCAGTAGTATGAGCCTCATTGTGACAGGGCTTAATCAGCCCCAGCATTTT CASSMSLIVTGLNQPQHF
. TRBD2 TRBJ2-1 TRBV19 TGTGCCAGTAGTATAGGCCTAGCGGTCTACAATGAGCAGTTCTTC CASSIGLAVYNEQFF
. . TRBJ1-1 TRBV19 TGTGCCAGTAGTCCCAGGGAGGGAGGGATCACTGAAGCTTTCTTT CASSPREGGITEAFF
few . TRBJ1-2 TRBV28 TGTGCCAGCAGTTTAAAAGTAAACTATGGCTACACCTTC CASSLKVNYGYTF
. . TRBJ2-5 TRBV28 TGTGCCAGCAGCCGAACCCGGGAGATCCAAGAGACCCAGTACTTC CASSRTREIQETQYF
. . TRBJ1-1 TRBV25-1 TGTGCCAGCAGTGACGGGGGTTTGAACACTGAAGCTTTCTTT CASSDGGLNTEAFF
. TRBD1 TRBJ2-6 TRBV23-1 TGCGCCAGCAGTCAATCTTTGGACAGGGGGCCCTCTGGGGCCAACGTCCTGACTTTC CASSQSLDRGPSGANVLTF
few . TRBJ1-3 TRBV11-3 TGTGCCAGCAGCTCCTCGGCCGGCTCTGGAAACACCATATATTTT CASSSSAGSGNTIYF
. . TRBJ2-1 TRBV5-1 TGCGCCAGCAGCCTGATGGGGACGGACAATGAGCAGTTCTTC CASSLMGTDNEQFF
few . TRBJ1-5 TRBV28 TGTGCCAGCAGCTACGGACGGCCTTGGGGCAATCAGCCCCAGCATTTT CASSYGRPWGNQPQHF
few TRBD2 TRBJ2-5 TRBV6-8 TGTGCCAGCATTTCGGGACTAGCGGGAGAAGAGACCCAGTACTTC CASISGLAGEETQYF
. TRBD1 TRBJ1-5 TRBV18 TGTGCCAGCTCAAACCGACAGGGGAATCAGCCCCAGCATTTT CASSNRQGNQPQHF
medium-sized . TRBJ1-4 TRBV11-3 TGTGCCAGCAGCTTAGAGTACAGGAGGAATGAAAAACTGTTTTTT CASSLEYRRNEKLFF
. . TRBJ1-3 TRBV19 TGTGCCAGTAGTGCATCCCGGGGGTTGACTGGAAACACCATATATTTT CASSASRGLTGNTIYF
. TRBD1 TRBJ1-1 TRBV14 TGTGCCAGCAGCCGGCCCGACAGGGGTCCGACTGAAGCTTTCTTT CASSRPDRGPTEAFF
. . TRBJ2-1 TRBV7-8 TGTGCCAGCAGCCTCCGGCCCGCATCGGATGAGCAGTTCTTC CASSLRPASDEQFF
. . TRBJ2-6 TRBV9 TGTGCCAGCAACCCCGGGGCCAACGTCCTGACTTTC CASNPGANVLTF
few . TRBJ2-1 TRBV30 TGTGCCTGGAGTGTGGTAGCCTACAATGAGCAGTTCTTC CAWSVVAYNEQFF
. TRBD1 TRBJ2-1 TRBV11-3 TGTGCCAGCAGCTTCTCCAGGACAGGGTATGAGCAGTTCTTC CASSFSRTGYEQFF
. . TRBJ1-4 TRBV15 TGTGCCACCAGCAGAGCCAAAGGGGTCGGTGAAAAACTGTTTTTT CATSRAKGVGEKLFF
. TRBD2 TRBJ2-2 TRBV28 TGTGCCAGCAGTTCCAATGCGGGGGGGACCGGGGAGCTGTTTTTT CASSSNAGGTGELFF